This paragraph reports one T cell receptor beta chain. The CDR3 is 14 amino acids. The germline CDR1 and CDR2 sequences are MNHEY and SVGAGI. TCRdb reprocessed the 5' RACE reads and keeps a single row for each CDR3 protein, giving no DNA. With some 410,000 distinct CDR3 sequences in the sample, the ten largest clones hold 7.3%. These data originate in a study of T cells expressing NK-cell markers. The rearrangement links TRBV6-5 to TRBJ2-3; TCRdb reports TRBD1, a call that lacks DNA to check it against. The receptor's source is a woman between 18 and 69 years old in good health. Material: blood T cells: a sorted CD56 or NKG2C T cell subset, CD4+ or CD8+ T cells, or bulk PBMC T cells (not recorded which). This CDR3 reads CASSYWQGVDTQYF.